A single sample gave rise to the 32 T cell receptor beta chains below, sequenced in a study of T cells after yellow fever vaccination. In TCRdb, the 5' RACE reads were re-called with MiXCR into one record per CDR3 protein. This sample carries 40,000 to 55,000 distinct CDR3 sequences, about 6.3% of them seen once, and the ten largest clones take approximately 24%. The sample was CD8+ T cells not binding an NS4B(214-222) dextramer, sorted from PBMCs, taken roughly 47 days after the first yellow fever vaccination. These receptors originate from a man younger than 35 who received the YFV17D yellow fever vaccine.

This clonotype was seen repeatedly, ten times or more. CDR3 residues: CASSPRAYDPAKNIQYF. The CDR3 bases are TGTGCCAGCAGTCCCCGTGCTTATGACCCGGCCAAAAACATTCAGTACTTC. The chain employs TRBV12-3 or TRBV12-4 and TRBJ2-4, with unresolved D. The CDR3 extends over 17 amino acids. V dropped 5 bases and J dropped 1 base, with 18 bases sitting between them.

The rearrangement links TRBV6-5 to TRBJ1-1; tentatively, D is TRBD1 (5 bases). Germline lookup yields CDR1 MNHEY and CDR2 SVGAGI. Trimming took 1 base from V and 11 from J, leaving 17 bases between them. The length of the CDR3 is 14 residues. The CDR3 bases are TGTGCCAGCAGTTACTTCGGGGGTTTCTCTTGGGCTTTCTTT. This codes for CASSYFGGFSWAFF.

This sequence joins TRBV15 and TRBJ2-7; perhaps TRBD1 as D (7 bases). CDR1 is LNHNV and CDR2 is YYDKDF in the germline V gene (reference sequence). V lost 4 bases and J 6 bases, leaving 22 bases between the germline ends. This CDR3 spans 16 amino acids. In DNA, the CDR3 is TGTGCCACCAGCACCCAGGGGGGCTACCTCTCGGGCGAGCAGTACTTC. Encoded protein: CATSTQGGYLSGEQYF.

This clonotype has a handful of counts. The chain couples TRBV15 to TRBJ2-3, with D unresolved. The CDR3 is 14 residues long. Germline assignment: CDR1 LNHNV and CDR2 YYDKDF (reference sequence). V gave up 1 base and J gave up 4 bases, with 9 bases separating them. CDR3 sequence: CATSRVFLADTQYF. CDR3 sequence (DNA): TGTGCCACCAGCAGAGTTTTCCTCGCAGATACGCAGTATTTT.

J is TRBJ1-5 and V is TRBV30, with TRBD1 as a possible D gene (5 bases). The CDR3 has 13 residues. Germline V gene data show CDR1 as GTSNPN and CDR2 as SVGIG (reference sequence). Trimming removed 4 bases at V and 4 bases at J, with 11 bases between. CDR3 DNA: TGTGCCTGGACCGACAGCCTAAATCAGCCCCAGCATTTT. Its translation: CAWTDSLNQPQHF.

About this clonotype: Compared with germline, one end of the junction differs, possibly owing to a read error. The V gene is TRBV2, the J gene TRBJ1-5; D gene unclear. Germline V gene data show CDR1 as SNHLY and CDR2 as FYNNEI. The CDR3 covers 15 residues. The CDR3 is CTSSEFPSIDQPQHF. For the CDR3, the DNA is TGTACCAGCAGTGAGTTTCCATCCATCGATCAGCCCCAGCATTTT.

In its sample, this clonotype was seen a few times. This chain links TRBV5-1 with TRBJ2-7; 8 nucleotides agree with TRBD2. Germline CDR1 reads SGHRS; CDR2 reads YFSETQ. The ends lost 0 bases at V and 4 bases at J; junction bases unmatched: 3. This CDR3 has 14 amino acids. The CDR3 reads CASSLGGGRYEQYV. The CDR3 DNA follows: TGCGCCAGCAGCTTGGGCGGGGGGCGGTACGAGCAGTACGTC.

This clonotype was counted ten times or more. This rearrangement joins TRBV7-2 to TRBJ2-1, with TRBD2 matching 12 bases. V dropped 5 bases and J dropped 5; count of bases not matched to a gene: 4. CDR1 is SGHTA and CDR2 is FQGNSA in the germline V gene. The CDR3 runs 15 residues. This CDR3 is CASSPLAGGNNEQFF. CDR3 DNA sequence: TGTGCCAGCAGCCCCCTAGCGGGGGGGAACAATGAGCAGTTCTTC.

This clonotype was seen many times. This sequence joins TRBV3-1 and TRBJ2-1, with D possibly being TRBD2 (7 bases). The V end was cut by 4 bases, the J end by 8 bases, with 15 bases between. Germline V lookup: CDR1 LGHDT, CDR2 YNNKEL (reference sequence). The CDR3 is 14 residues long. The CDR3 region is CASSLHRGADEQFF. The CDR3, as DNA: TGTGCCAGCAGCCTACACCGGGGGGCAGATGAGCAGTTCTTC.

This clonotype was counted ten times or more. This sequence joins TRBV9 and TRBJ2-3; 7 nucleotides agree with TRBD1. The V gene's germline CDR1 is SGDLS and CDR2 YYNGEE. The CDR3 is 17 amino acids. V shed 4 bases and J 6 bases; nucleotides not matched to a gene: 17. The chain's CDR3 is CASSLLQGDLRGDTQYF. The CDR3 bases are TGTGCCAGCAGCCTCCTCCAGGGGGACCTTCGAGGGGATACGCAGTATTTT.

This clonotype appeared many times. The chain recombines TRBV12-3 or TRBV12-4 with TRBJ2-2, with 11 bases that match TRBD1. Unmatched junction bases numbered 5, after V lost 6 bases and J lost 2 bases. This CDR3 has 16 residues. CDR3 amino acids: CASSLGQGANTGELFF. In nucleotides, the CDR3 is TGTGCCAGCAGCCTCGGACAGGGGGCAAACACCGGGGAGCTGTTTTTT.

V usage is TRBV5-1 and J usage is TRBJ2-7; D is possibly TRBD2 (6 bases). This CDR3 has 15 amino acids. Germline V gene sequence: CDR1 SGHRS, CDR2 YFSETQ. Deletions cut 4 bases from V and 4 bases from J, with 18 bases between. The CDR3 DNA sequence: TGCGCCAGCAGCCCCACGGGCGGGGCATTTTACGAGCAGTACTTC. This sequence encodes CASSPTGGAFYEQYF.

This clonotype was recorded many times. The rearrangement joins TRBV15 to TRBJ2-5; 8 bases align to TRBD1. The CDR3 runs to 16 residues. The germline V gene has CDR1 LNHNV and CDR2 YYDKDF (reference sequence). V dropped 10 bases and J dropped 0; count of bases not matched to a gene: 13. The CDR3 nucleotides are TGTGCCATTTCTCAGGGACAGGTGATGTACCAAGAGACCCAGTACTTC. Protein: CAISQGQVMYQETQYF.

At least ten counts were recorded for this clonotype. This chain connects TRBV9 to TRBJ2-1, with no clear D. V lost 0 bases and J lost 7, with 8 bases in between. CDR3 length: 13 amino acids. Germline V lookup: CDR1 SGDLS, CDR2 YYNGEE. As DNA, the CDR3 is TGTGCCAGCAGCGTAGTGGAAAGAAATGAGCAGTTCTTC. Its translation: CASSVVERNEQFF.

The chain employs TRBV4-3 and TRBJ2-5; D unclear. The CDR3 is 15 amino acids. Trimming removed 0 bases from V and 5 bases from J, with 13 bases in between. Germline V CDR1 and CDR2: LGHNA, YSLEER. CDR3 nucleotide sequence: TGCGCCAGCAGCCAAGATAATGCGTTCCGGGAGACCCAGTACTTC. Protein: CASSQDNAFRETQYF.

In this sample, this clonotype turned up many times. The chain recombines TRBV6-4 with TRBJ2-7; 10 nucleotides match TRBD2. J gave up 5 bases and V 0 bases, and 13 bases lay outside the gene matches. Germline CDR1 reads MRHNA; CDR2 reads SNTAGT. The CDR3 runs 18 residues. DNA of the CDR3: TGTGCCAGCAGTGACTCGACGGCTAGCGGGGGCCTTAAGCACGAGCAGTACGTC. This gives the protein CASSDSTASGGLKHEQYV.

This clonotype has ten or more counts. The CDR3 DNA reads as TGCAGCGTGGTACAGGGGGCTCGTGGCTACACCTTC. Translation: CSVVQGARGYTF. The genes are TRBV29-1 and TRBJ1-2, with 9 bases aligning to TRBD1. The CDR3 contains 12 residues. Unmatched junction bases numbered 6, after V lost 6 bases and J lost 7 bases. Per the germline V gene, CDR1 is SQVTM and CDR2 is ANQGSEA.

This clonotype was seen many times. V usage is TRBV29-1 and J usage is TRBJ2-1, with TRBD1 matching 7 bases. In germline, CDR1 is SQVTM, CDR2 ANQGSEA. CDR3 length equals 13 residues. After removal of 1 base from V and 7 bases from J, the junction contained 4 bases not matched to a gene. The chain's CDR3 is CSVEATGRNEQFF. CDR3 nucleotides: TGCAGCGTTGAAGCGACAGGGCGGAATGAGCAGTTCTTC.

A few counts support this clonotype. The V and J genes are TRBV5-5 and TRBJ1-1; D is unclear. Deletions cut 0 bases from V and 10 bases from J, with 4 bases between. The CDR3 loop spans 10 amino acids. Germline V gives CDR1 SGHKS, CDR2 YYEKEE (reference sequence). CDR3 coding DNA: TGTGCCAGCAGCTTGGAAAGAGCTTTCTTT. It translates to CASSLERAFF.

V and J are TRBV12-3 or TRBV12-4 and TRBJ2-7, with D perhaps matching TRBD2 (5 bases). The CDR3 consists of 18 residues. Between the trimmed V and J ends, which lost 1 base and 4 bases, there was a span of 23 bases. CDR3 bases: TGTGCCAGCAGTTTAGACCCCCCACACGGTTCGACGGGGTACGAGCAGTACTTC. Protein sequence: CASSLDPPHGSTGYEQYF.

The sample holds many counts of this clonotype. J is TRBJ2-1 and V is TRBV29-1, with 12 bases lining up with TRBD2. The CDR3 is made up of 14 amino acids. The J segment lost 7 bases and the V segment lost 4 bases, leaving 5 bases of the junction unmatched. CDR1 is SQVTM, CDR2 ANQGSEA, per germline. CDR3 nucleotide sequence: TGCAGCGTTGTCCTAGCGGGGGGGAGTAATGAGCAGTTCTTC. Translation gives CSVVLAGGSNEQFF.

This clonotype has at least ten counts. This sequence joins TRBV12-3 or TRBV12-4 and TRBJ1-2, with 10 bases that match TRBD1. After removal of 7 bases from V and 6 bases from J, the junction contained 5 bases not matched to a gene. The CDR3 has 13 residues. The CDR3 DNA sequence: TGTGCCAGCACGGGACAGGGGATTCATGGCTACACCTTC. Its translation: CASTGQGIHGYTF.

This clonotype was observed a few times. The chain recombines TRBV7-2 with TRBJ2-7, with 7 bases aligning to TRBD1. CDR3 length: 14 amino acids. Germline values: CDR1 SGHTA, CDR2 FQGNSA. J lost 1 base, V lost 1 base, and 1 base had no gene match. The CDR3, as DNA: TGTGCCAGCAGCTTAGGGACAGGATCCTACGAGCAGTACGTC. This sequence encodes CASSLGTGSYEQYV.

The chain is built from TRBV5-5 and TRBJ1-6; D ambiguous. The CDR3 contains 17 residues. V lost 2 bases and J lost 6, with 18 bases in between. Per germline, CDR1 SGHKS and CDR2 YYEKEE (reference sequence). CDR3 sequence reads: CASSFLLFRDLNSPLHF. In nucleotides, the CDR3 is TGTGCCAGCAGCTTTTTGCTTTTCCGGGATCTTAATTCACCCCTCCACTTT.

This clonotype was picked up many times. The chain carries TRBV4-3 and TRBJ2-1; 9 positions agree with TRBD2. V was clipped by 0 bases and J by 5 bases; unmatched bases: 8. Per germline, CDR1 LGHNA and CDR2 YSLEER. The CDR3 runs to 17 residues. The CDR3 nucleotides are TGCGCCAGCAGCCAAGATTGGAATAGCGGGAGCCACAATGAGCAGTTCTTC. This gives the protein CASSQDWNSGSHNEQFF.

This clonotype was observed at least ten times. The chain employs TRBV12-5 and TRBJ2-3; 9 nucleotides agree with TRBD1. The CDR3 covers 16 residues. Germline V gene data show CDR1 as LGHNT and CDR2 as FRNRAP. V shed 3 bases and J 4 bases; nucleotides not matched to a gene: 8. CDR3 residues: CASGFLLRDRADTQYF. CDR3 in DNA: TGTGCTAGTGGTTTCCTACTCCGGGACAGGGCAGATACGCAGTATTTT.

The sample holds a few counts of this clonotype. The V gene is TRBV6-1, the J gene TRBJ2-3; TRBD2 matches at 10 bases. CDR3 length: 16 amino acids. Germline assignment: CDR1 MNHNS and CDR2 SASEGT. The V and J ends lost 5 bases and 4 bases, in that order; junction bases with no gene match: 9. The CDR3 region is CASSPSLAGGSDTQYF. The CDR3 nucleotides are TGTGCCAGCAGTCCTTCCTTAGCGGGGGGTTCAGATACGCAGTATTTT.

The V call is TRBV4-1, the J call TRBJ2-7; 12 bases align to TRBD2. Germline CDR1 and CDR2: MGHRA and YSYEKL. The CDR3 is 18 residues long. The V segment lost 3 bases and the J segment 3 bases; nucleotides outside the gene matches: 12. The CDR3 region has the DNA TGCGCCAGCAGCCAGATTGAGACTAGCGGGGGACCCCACTACGAGCAGTACTTC. This codes for CASSQIETSGGPHYEQYF.

This clonotype was observed many times. DNA for the CDR3: TGCGCCAGCAGCCAAGATTGGTCGACAGGCAGCACAGATACGCAGTATTTT. Its translation: CASSQDWSTGSTDTQYF. The chain links TRBV4-3 to TRBJ2-3; maybe TRBD1 (6 bases). The CDR3 runs to 17 residues. Germline loops: CDR1 LGHNA, CDR2 YSLEER. V shed 0 bases and J shed 0 bases, with 13 bases lying between them.

The table lists this clonotype with many counts. The chain is built from TRBV4-3 and TRBJ2-7, with D perhaps TRBD2 (5 bases). Trimming took off 3 bases at V and 1 base at J, with 13 bases between the two ends. This CDR3 contains 15 residues. CDR1 and CDR2 (germline): LGHNA, YSLEER. CDR3 amino acids: CASSQFHGESYEQYF. CDR3 nucleotides: TGCGCCAGCAGCCAGTTTCACGGGGAATCCTACGAGCAGTACTTC.

This sequence joins TRBV20-1 and TRBJ2-7; 7 positions match TRBD1. The CDR3 sequence is 14 residues long. Germline V gene data show CDR1 as DFQATT and CDR2 as SNEGSKA (reference sequence). The V segment lost 4 bases and the J segment 0 bases; nucleotides outside the gene matches: 6. The CDR3 loop reads CSAMGQTNSYEQYV. The CDR3 nucleotides read TGCAGTGCTATGGGACAGACCAACTCCTACGAGCAGTACGTC.

The rearrangement links TRBV7-2 to TRBJ1-1, with a weak D call TRBD1 (5 bases). The CDR3 sequence is 14 residues long. The V end lost 4 bases, the J end lost 6 bases, and 15 bases lay between the germline ends. Looked up from germline, CDR1 is SGHTA and CDR2 is FQGNSA. The CDR3, as DNA: TGTGCCAGCAGCTCGGACACCGGGGCCCCTGAAGCTTTCTTT. It encodes CASSSDTGAPEAFF.